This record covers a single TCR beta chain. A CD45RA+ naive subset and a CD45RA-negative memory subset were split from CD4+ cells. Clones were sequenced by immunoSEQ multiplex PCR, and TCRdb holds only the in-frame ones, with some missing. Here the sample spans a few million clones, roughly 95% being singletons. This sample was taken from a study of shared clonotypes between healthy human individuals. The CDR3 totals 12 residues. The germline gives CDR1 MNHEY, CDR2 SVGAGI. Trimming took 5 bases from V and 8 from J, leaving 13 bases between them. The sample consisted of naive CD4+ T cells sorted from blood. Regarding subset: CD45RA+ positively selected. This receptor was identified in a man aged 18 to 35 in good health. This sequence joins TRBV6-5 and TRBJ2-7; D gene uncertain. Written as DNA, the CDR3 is TGTGCCAGCAGTCTTGACGCTTACCAGCAGTACTTC. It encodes CASSLDAYQQYF.